These T cell receptor beta chains were read from a single sample in a study of T-cell reconstitution after alpha-beta-depleted transplantation in children. TCRdb re-called the PCR reads with MiXCR, one entry per CDR3 protein. Here the sample spans 500,000 to 600,000 distinct CDR3 sequences, roughly 18% being singletons. The source was PBMCs from the stem cell graft donor, collected from the stem cell graft. These receptors were obtained from a human donor who donated a stem cell graft to a child with acute lymphoblastic leukemia. Both conserved end residues are part of each CDR3. The order of the fields is D gene, J gene, V gene, clone size, CDR3 protein, CDR3 DNA. A D gene is named only where the DNA matches it firmly. Only some rows state a clone size, as once, few, many or a class for expanded clones.

D gene: TRBD2
J gene: TRBJ2-7
V gene: TRBV6-5
clone size: NA
CDR3 protein: CASSYPKTSASPREQYF
CDR3 DNA: TGTGCCAGCAGTTACCCGAAAACTAGCGCCTCTCCCCGGGAGCAGTACTTC

D gene: NA
J gene: TRBJ2-2
V gene: TRBV12-3/TRBV12-4
clone size: NA
CDR3 protein: CASSLGEFTGELFF
CDR3 DNA: TGTGCCAGCAGTTTAGGGGAATTCACCGGGGAGCTGTTTTTT

D gene: TRBD1
J gene: TRBJ2-7
V gene: TRBV3-1
clone size: NA
CDR3 protein: CASSQEPRTGAYEQYF
CDR3 DNA: TGTGCCAGCAGCCAAGAGCCCCGGACAGGGGCCTACGAGCAGTACTTC

D gene: TRBD1
J gene: TRBJ1-5
V gene: TRBV29-1
clone size: NA
CDR3 protein: CSVRTGAGPQHF
CDR3 DNA: TGCAGCGTTAGAACAGGGGCAGGGCCCCAGCATTTT

D gene: NA
J gene: TRBJ2-3
V gene: TRBV20-1
clone size: NA
CDR3 protein: CSARDQERNTDTQYF
CDR3 DNA: TGCAGTGCTAGAGATCAGGAGAGAAACACAGATACGCAGTATTTT

D gene: NA
J gene: TRBJ2-1
V gene: TRBV9
clone size: NA
CDR3 protein: CASSVGGRAYNEQFF
CDR3 DNA: TGTGCCAGCAGCGTAGGAGGGAGAGCTTACAATGAGCAGTTCTTC

D gene: TRBD1
J gene: TRBJ2-1
V gene: TRBV24-1
clone size: many
CDR3 protein: CATSDLLDRVNEQFF
CDR3 DNA: TGTGCCACCAGTGATCTACTCGACAGGGTAAATGAGCAGTTCTTC

D gene: TRBD1
J gene: TRBJ2-1
V gene: TRBV12-3/TRBV12-4
clone size: few
CDR3 protein: CASRPGTGTSYNEQFF
CDR3 DNA: TGTGCCAGCAGACCCGGGACAGGGACATCCTACAATGAGCAGTTCTTC

D gene: NA
J gene: TRBJ1-3
V gene: TRBV20-1
clone size: NA
CDR3 protein: CSARTGTSGNTIYF
CDR3 DNA: TGCAGTGCTAGAACCGGGACATCTGGAAACACCATATATTTT

D gene: TRBD2
J gene: TRBJ2-1
V gene: TRBV7-2
clone size: few
CDR3 protein: CASSPPGLAGVRDEQFF
CDR3 DNA: TGTGCCAGCAGCCCACCCGGACTAGCGGGAGTCCGTGATGAGCAGTTCTTC

D gene: NA
J gene: TRBJ1-2
V gene: TRBV27
clone size: few
CDR3 protein: CASSLWGYNYGYTF
CDR3 DNA: TGTGCCAGCAGTTTATGGGGTTATAACTATGGCTACACCTTC